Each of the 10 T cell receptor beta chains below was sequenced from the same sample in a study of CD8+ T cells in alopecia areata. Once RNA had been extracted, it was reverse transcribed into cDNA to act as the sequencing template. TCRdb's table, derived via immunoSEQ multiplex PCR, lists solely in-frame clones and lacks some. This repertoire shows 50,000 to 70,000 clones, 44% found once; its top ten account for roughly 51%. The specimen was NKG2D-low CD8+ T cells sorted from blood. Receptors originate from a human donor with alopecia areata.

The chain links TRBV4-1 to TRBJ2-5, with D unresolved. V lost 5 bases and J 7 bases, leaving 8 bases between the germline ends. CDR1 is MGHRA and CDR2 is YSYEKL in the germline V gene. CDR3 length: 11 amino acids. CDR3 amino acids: CASSSSGTQYF. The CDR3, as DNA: TGCGCCAGCAGCTCCTCAGGGACCCAGTACTTC.

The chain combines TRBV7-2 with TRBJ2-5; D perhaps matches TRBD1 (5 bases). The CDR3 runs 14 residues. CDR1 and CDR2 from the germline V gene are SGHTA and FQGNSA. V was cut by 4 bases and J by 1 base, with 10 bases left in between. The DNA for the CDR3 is TGTGCCAGCAGCTATGGTCAGGGCCAAGAGACCCAGTACTTC. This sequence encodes CASSYGQGQETQYF.

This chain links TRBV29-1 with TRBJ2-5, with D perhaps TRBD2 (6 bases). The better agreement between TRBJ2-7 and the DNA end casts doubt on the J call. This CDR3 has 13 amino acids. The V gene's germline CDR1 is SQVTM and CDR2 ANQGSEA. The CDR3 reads CSVDDPSDYEQYF. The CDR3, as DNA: TGCAGCGTTGACGACCCTAGCGACTACGAGCAGTACTTC.

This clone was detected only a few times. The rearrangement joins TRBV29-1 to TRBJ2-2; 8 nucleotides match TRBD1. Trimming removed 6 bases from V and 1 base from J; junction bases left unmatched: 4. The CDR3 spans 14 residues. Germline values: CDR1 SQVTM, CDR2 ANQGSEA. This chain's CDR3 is CSVLGTGNTGELFF. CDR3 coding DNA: TGCAGCGTCCTCGGGACAGGGAACACCGGGGAGCTGTTTTTT.

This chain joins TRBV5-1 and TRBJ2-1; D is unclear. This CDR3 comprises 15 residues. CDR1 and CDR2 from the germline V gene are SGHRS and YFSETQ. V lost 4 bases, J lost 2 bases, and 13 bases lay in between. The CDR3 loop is CASSVVSGPYNEQFF. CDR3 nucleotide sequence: TGCGCCAGCAGCGTCGTTTCCGGGCCCTACAATGAGCAGTTCTTC.

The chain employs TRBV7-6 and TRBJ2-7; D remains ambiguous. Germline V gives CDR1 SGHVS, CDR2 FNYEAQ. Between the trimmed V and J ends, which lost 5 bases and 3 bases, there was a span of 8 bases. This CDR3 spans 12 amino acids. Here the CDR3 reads CASSGPSYEQYF. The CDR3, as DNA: TGTGCCAGCAGCGGACCCAGCTACGAGCAGTACTTC.

The CDR3 is CASSTPLSSTDTQYF. The CDR3 DNA reads as TGTGCCAGCAGCACTCCACTCTCTAGCACAGATACGCAGTATTTT. J is TRBJ2-3 and V is TRBV7-9; D unclear. Trimming removed 5 bases from V and 0 bases from J, with 12 bases in between. CDR3 length equals 15 residues. Looked up from germline, CDR1 is SEHNR and CDR2 is FQNEAQ (reference sequence).

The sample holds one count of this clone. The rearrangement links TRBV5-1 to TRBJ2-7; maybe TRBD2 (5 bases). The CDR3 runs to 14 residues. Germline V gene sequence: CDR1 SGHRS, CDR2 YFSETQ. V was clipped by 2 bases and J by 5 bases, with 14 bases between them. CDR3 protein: CASSFRAPEDEQYF. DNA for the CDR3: TGCGCCAGCAGCTTCCGGGCCCCGGAGGACGAGCAGTACTTC. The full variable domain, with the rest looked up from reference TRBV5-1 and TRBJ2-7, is KAGVTQTPRYLIKTRGQQVTLSCSPISGHRSVSWYQQTPGQGLQFLFEYFSETQRNKGNFPGRFSGRQFSNSRSEMNVSTLELGDSALYLCASSFRAPEDEQYFGPGTRLTVT.

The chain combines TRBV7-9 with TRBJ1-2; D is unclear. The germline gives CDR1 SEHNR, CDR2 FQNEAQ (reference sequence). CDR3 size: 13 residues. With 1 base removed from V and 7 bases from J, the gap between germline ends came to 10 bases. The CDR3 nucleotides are TGTGCCAGCAGCTTAGGGACCCAGCCTGGCTACACCTTC. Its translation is CASSLGTQPGYTF.

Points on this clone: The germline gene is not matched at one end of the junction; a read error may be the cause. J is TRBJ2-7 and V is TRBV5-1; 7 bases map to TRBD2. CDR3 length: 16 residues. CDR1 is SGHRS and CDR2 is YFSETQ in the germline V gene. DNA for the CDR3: TGCGCCAGCAGCTTGACGATTAGCGGGTACTCCTCCGAGCAGTACTTC. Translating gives CASSLTISGYSSEQYF.